Described below is a single T cell receptor (beta chain) sequence and its context. Its matching antigen is unknown. Trimming removed 3 bases from V and 7 bases from J, with 12 bases in between. Germline-derived CDR1 and CDR2 are SGHVS and FQNEAQ. The CDR3 is made up of 14 amino acids. The use of a sample-barcoded 5' primer and a J-beta primer mix characterized a second PCR of roughly 6 to 11 cycles. From the 5' RACE reads, TCRdb called clonotypes with MiXCR, one entry per CDR3 protein. The sample lists 850,000 to 1,000,000 distinct CDR3 sequences, around 48% occurring once. The data belong to a study of blood T cells in healthy people across ages. Study-wide points: Whereas aged donors had fewer naive CD4+ cells, long-lived donors had more of them and higher diversity.

Total RNA was isolated from each sample in quantities of at least 5.5 micrograms. Sequenced material: blood. The V and J genes are TRBV7-8 and TRBJ1-4, with D possibly being TRBD1 (5 bases). The clonotype originates from a man aged 25-45 years in good health. CDR3 amino acids: CASSFLRQPEKLFF. Written as DNA, the CDR3 is TGTGCCAGCAGCTTCCTTCGACAGCCTGAAAAACTGTTTTTT.